One sample yielded the 24 T cell receptor beta chains listed below, sequenced in a study of neurological immune-mediated disorders. TCRdb ran MiXCR on the 5' RACE reads and lists one entry per CDR3 protein. The sample records nearly 45,000 distinct CDR3 sequences, 12% being singletons. Sequenced sample: PBMCs. Receptor source: a female donor in good health.

This clonotype was seen a few times. The chain recombines TRBV11-2 with TRBJ2-5; D gene uncertain. The CDR3 is made up of 14 amino acids. The V end lost 0 bases, the J end lost 5 bases, and 10 bases lay between the germline ends. In germline, CDR1 is SGHAT, CDR2 FQNNGV. As DNA, the CDR3 is TGTGCCAGCAGCTTAGATCGGAGCGCTGAGACCCAGTACTTC. This gives the protein CASSLDRSAETQYF.

This clonotype was found many times. The CDR3 sequence is CASSESGLAQETQYF. CDR3 nucleotides: TGCGCCAGCAGTGAGTCTGGACTAGCCCAAGAGACCCAGTACTTC. The chain carries TRBV10-2 and TRBJ2-5, with 8 bases lining up with TRBD2. The germline V gene encodes CDR1 WSHSY and CDR2 SAAADI. The CDR3 has 15 residues. V lost 0 bases to trimming and J lost 1 base; unmatched junction nucleotides: 1.

This clonotype came up many times. This chain joins TRBV28 and TRBJ2-6, with D maybe TRBD1 (7 bases). V dropped 8 bases and J dropped 2 bases, with 22 bases sitting between them. The CDR3 totals 18 residues. CDR1 and CDR2 (germline): MDHEN, SYDVKM. CDR3 DNA: TGTGCCAGCTTTAAAGTGGCGGGACAGCGAACTGGGGCCAACGTCCTGACTTTC. Translating it yields CASFKVAGQRTGANVLTF.

This clonotype was recorded at least ten times. The rearrangement joins TRBV20-1 to TRBJ2-2; 16 nucleotides agree with TRBD2. Germline CDR1 reads DFQATT; CDR2 reads SNEGSKA (reference sequence). The trim removed 4 bases at V and 7 bases at J, leaving 9 bases unmatched. The CDR3 runs 17 residues. CDR3 residues: CSAIPGTSGRAGGELFF. The CDR3 coding sequence is TGCAGTGCTATTCCCGGGACTAGCGGGAGGGCCGGCGGGGAGCTGTTTTTT.

In its sample, this clonotype was seen a few times. The V gene is TRBV5-6, the J gene TRBJ1-6; D not resolved. Trimming took off 4 bases at V and 14 bases at J, with 13 bases between the two ends. This CDR3 is 12 amino acids long. Germline V lookup: CDR1 SGHDT, CDR2 YYEEEE. CDR3 DNA sequence: TGTGCCAGCAGCCTCAATCCGAAGTCCCTCCACTTT. This sequence encodes CASSLNPKSLHF.

This clonotype was counted at least ten times. V and J are TRBV3-1 and TRBJ2-5; 9 bases align to TRBD1. Germline V gene data show CDR1 as LGHDT and CDR2 as YNNKEL (reference sequence). Trimming cost V 6 bases and J 6 bases; bases outside gene matches: 11. The CDR3 totals 15 residues. The CDR3: CASSPASTGGKTQYF. As DNA, the CDR3 is TGTGCCAGCAGTCCCGCTTCGACAGGGGGGAAGACCCAGTACTTC.

This clonotype was seen ten or more times. The genes are TRBV20-1 and TRBJ2-1; D is undetermined. The CDR3 is made up of 10 amino acids. The germline CDR1 and CDR2 sequences are DFQATT and SNEGSKA (reference sequence). Trimming shortened V by 6 bases and J by 6 bases, and 6 bases separated the two germline ends. The DNA of the CDR3 is TGCAGTGCGGCGTTCAATGAGCAGTTCTTC. Its translation is CSAAFNEQFF.

This clonotype has at least ten counts. V usage is TRBV15 and J usage is TRBJ2-7; the D is unclear. Germline assignment: CDR1 LNHNV and CDR2 YYDKDF (reference sequence). V was pared by 0 bases and J by 5 bases, with 5 bases between. The CDR3 is 12 residues long. Written as DNA, the CDR3 is TGTGCCACCAGCAGAGAAAGGAACGAGCAGTACTTC. As protein: CATSRERNEQYF.

This clonotype occurred many times. The CDR3 nucleotides read TGCGCCAGCAGTTGGGACGCGAACTCCTACAATGAGCAGTTCTTC. It encodes CASSWDANSYNEQFF. This chain joins TRBV5-1 and TRBJ2-1, with D perhaps matching TRBD1 or TRBD2 (5 bases each). The germline CDR1 and CDR2 sequences are SGHRS and YFSETQ. The CDR3 sequence is 15 residues long. Trimming cost V 5 bases and J 0 bases, with 12 bases left between them.

This clonotype showed up many times. The chain uses TRBV20-1 and TRBJ2-7; the match to TRBD1 covers 9 bases. The germline gives CDR1 DFQATT, CDR2 SNEGSKA (reference sequence). The CDR3 consists of 16 residues. Unmatched junction bases numbered 7, after V lost 0 bases and J lost 1 base. The CDR3 nucleotides are TGCAGTGCTAGAGAGACCGGGACAGGGCGATCCTACGAGCAGTACTTC. Its translation: CSARETGTGRSYEQYF.

Note on this clonotype: Germline is not matched at one junction end, which may reflect a read error. This sequence joins TRBV20-1 and TRBJ2-1; 8 nucleotides match TRBD2. Germline loops: CDR1 DFQATT, CDR2 SNEGSKA (reference sequence). The CDR3 is made up of 14 amino acids. CDR3 nucleotides: TGCAGTCCTTCAAGCGGGGGACTCTACAATGAGCAGTTCTTT. It codes for CSPSSGGLYNEQFF.

This clonotype was observed many times. This chain connects TRBV5-1 to TRBJ2-7; tentatively, D is TRBD1 (6 bases). The CDR3 spans 14 residues. CDR1 and CDR2 from the germline V gene are SGHRS and YFSETQ. The ends were cut back, 0 bases at V and 5 bases at J, with 12 bases in the middle. In nucleotides, the CDR3 is TGCGCCAGCAGCTTGGCTACAGGGATGGACGAGCAGTACTTC. Protein product: CASSLATGMDEQYF.

This clonotype was seen ten or more times. The chain combines TRBV5-1 with TRBJ2-7, with TRBD2 as a possible D gene (6 bases). The CDR3 sequence is 15 residues long. Trimming cost V 0 bases and J 7 bases, with 17 bases left between them. Germline CDR1 SGHRS, CDR2 YFSETQ. CDR3 DNA: TGCGCCAGCAGCTTGGAGTGGAGGGCCGGCCGGGAGCAGTACTTC. It yields the protein CASSLEWRAGREQYF.

This clonotype was seen repeatedly, ten times or more. The rearrangement links TRBV12-3 or TRBV12-4 to TRBJ2-5; 11 bases map to TRBD2. The ends lost 6 bases at V and 2 bases at J; junction bases unmatched: 5. The CDR3 runs 15 residues. The CDR3 DNA is TGTGCCAGCAGACCGGGACTAGCGGATCAAGAGACCCAGTACTTC. Encoded protein: CASRPGLADQETQYF.

This clonotype was detected many times. The chain has TRBV3-1 and TRBJ1-4; 10 nucleotides align to TRBD1. The CDR3 is 16 residues long. V was clipped by 5 bases and J by 5 bases; unmatched bases: 8. Per the germline V gene, CDR1 is LGHDT and CDR2 is YNNKEL (reference sequence). The chain's CDR3 is CASSSQPGQGNEKLFF. The DNA for the CDR3 is TGTGCCAGCAGCTCTCAACCGGGACAGGGGAATGAAAAACTGTTTTTT.

This clonotype was seen many times. This chain links TRBV9 with TRBJ2-1, with 8 bases fitting TRBD2. Germline CDR1 SGDLS, CDR2 YYNGEE. V gave up 4 bases and J gave up 6 bases; unmatched junction bases: 9. The CDR3 length is 15 residues. The CDR3 region has the DNA TGTGCCAGCAGCCCCCACCGGGGGGGCCTCAATGAGCAGTTCTTC. Protein: CASSPHRGGLNEQFF.

This clonotype was picked up many times. The rearrangement uses TRBV12-3 or TRBV12-4 and TRBJ1-1; D unclear. The CDR3 runs to 16 residues. With 0 bases removed from V and 5 bases from J, the gap between germline ends came to 16 bases. CDR3 in amino acids: CASSLAVLRAATEAFF. The CDR3 nucleotides are TGTGCCAGCAGTTTAGCAGTCCTCCGGGCCGCAACTGAAGCTTTCTTT.

This clonotype came up many times. V is TRBV29-1 and J is TRBJ2-7; D ambiguous. This CDR3 is 10 amino acids long. Per germline, CDR1 SQVTM and CDR2 ANQGSEA. V lost 6 bases and J 1 base, leaving 4 bases between the germline ends. The chain's CDR3 is CSVRSYEQYF. CDR3 bases: TGCAGCGTACGGTCCTACGAGCAGTACTTC.

The CDR3 spells CASSFGQGKFQPQHF. Written as DNA, the CDR3 is TGTGCCAGCAGTTTTGGACAGGGGAAGTTTCAGCCCCAGCATTTT. J is TRBJ1-5 and V is TRBV28; 9 nucleotides agree with TRBD1. Unmatched junction bases numbered 6, after V lost 3 bases and J lost 6 bases. CDR1 and CDR2 from the germline V gene are MDHEN and SYDVKM. The CDR3 loop spans 15 amino acids.

This clonotype was recorded at least ten times. The V gene is TRBV5-1, the J gene TRBJ2-7, with D possibly matching TRBD2 (5 bases). Deletions cut 2 bases from V and 5 bases from J, with 14 bases between. The CDR3 contains 14 residues. CDR1 and CDR2 from the germline V gene are SGHRS and YFSETQ. DNA for the CDR3: TGCGCCAGCAGCTTTTCGGACTCAAACCACGAGCAGTACTTC. It specifies CASSFSDSNHEQYF.

This clonotype was seen repeatedly, ten times or more. This chain uses TRBV20-1 with TRBJ2-5; D unclear. This CDR3 region has 11 residues. V lost 5 bases to trimming and J lost 4 bases, with 8 bases between them. In germline, CDR1 is DFQATT, CDR2 SNEGSKA (reference sequence). The CDR3 sequence: CSAPQGETQYF. DNA of the CDR3: TGCAGTGCTCCCCAAGGAGAGACCCAGTACTTC.

This clonotype has a count of ten or more. The CDR3 loop reads CASSPGLSYEQYF. In DNA form, the CDR3 reads TGTGCCAGCAGCCCGGGCCTCTCCTACGAGCAGTACTTC. This chain uses TRBV7-9 with TRBJ2-7; D remains unclear. This CDR3 region has 13 residues. The germline V and J ends were trimmed by 5 bases and 0 bases, with 8 bases remaining between them. Germline CDR1 SEHNR, CDR2 FQNEAQ (reference sequence).

This clonotype was observed at least ten times. This chain links TRBV4-3 with TRBJ1-1; no clear D. Germline V gene data show CDR1 as LGHNA and CDR2 as YSLEER. V was cut by 1 base and J by 5 bases, with 8 bases left in between. The CDR3 contains 13 residues. The CDR3: CASSQATGTEAFF. The CDR3 DNA follows: TGCGCCAGCAGCCAAGCGACGGGAACTGAAGCTTTCTTT.

The chain couples TRBV20-1 to TRBJ1-2, with a tentative D call TRBD1 (6 bases). Per germline, CDR1 DFQATT and CDR2 SNEGSKA (reference sequence). The CDR3 spans 14 residues. V lost 6 bases and J 7 bases, leaving 21 bases between the germline ends. The CDR3 DNA sequence: TGCAGTGCCAGTCCCCGCGGGGGGCTCGGTGGCTACACCTTC. Translation: CSASPRGGLGGYTF.